Listed below are T cell receptor beta chains from one sample, sequenced in a study of blood T cell repertoires in COVID-19. Produced via immunoSEQ multiplex PCR; TCRdb's table is partial and in-frame only. The data show 250,000 to 350,000 clones, roughly 90% seen once. Material: peripheral blood. Receptors were obtained from an older woman with acute or convalescent COVID-19. Each CDR3 is given without its conserved first and last residue. D genes are given only for firm matches. Not every row has a clone size; where given, it reads once, few, many or a size class.

cdr3_aa	d_call	clone_size	j_call	cdr3_length	v_call
ASSNQQNYGYT	NA	NA	TRBJ1-2	11	TRBV14
ASSLAQKQGTDTQY	NA	NA	TRBJ2-3	14	TRBV5-4
ASNNRDIVYNSPLH	NA	NA	TRBJ1-6	14	TRBV5-8
ASSSGRNRGTQY	NA	NA	TRBJ2-5	12	TRBV7-2
ASSEYEETQY	NA	NA	TRBJ2-5	10	TRBV2
ASSTQGFTEAF	NA	NA	TRBJ1-1	11	TRBV7-9
ASSLGGHEQY	NA	NA	TRBJ2-7	10	TRBV12-3/TRBV12-4
ASSFGGYEQY	NA	NA	TRBJ2-7	10	TRBV6-2/TRBV6-3
ASSNEYEQY	NA	NA	TRBJ2-7	9	TRBV5-1
ATSETGLSSGANVLT	TRBD1	NA	TRBJ2-6	15	TRBV15
ASSGGDGVFYGYT	NA	NA	TRBJ1-2	13	TRBV5-4
AARQGQSYNSPLH	TRBD1	NA	TRBJ1-6	13	TRBV2
ASSLSRWAHPNTEAF	NA	NA	TRBJ1-1	15	TRBV12-1
ATSLQGPGELF	TRBD1	NA	TRBJ2-2	11	TRBV24-1
ASTSPLGGQESYEQY	TRBD1	NA	TRBJ2-7	15	TRBV28
ASTVGQGGGEAF	TRBD1	NA	TRBJ1-1	12	TRBV6-6
ASSLEQVYEQY	NA	once	TRBJ2-7	11	TRBV6-2/TRBV6-3
ASSPTGPPTNEKLF	NA	NA	TRBJ1-4	14	TRBV7-4
ASSFRQGRDSGANVLT	NA	NA	TRBJ2-6	16	TRBV28
ASSGRGAGELF	NA	NA	TRBJ2-2	11	TRBV9
ASSLSGVGSYEQY	NA	NA	TRBJ2-7	13	TRBV27
ASTTGNYGYT	TRBD1	NA	TRBJ1-2	10	TRBV19
ASSPLSRPTEQY	NA	NA	TRBJ2-7	12	TRBV28
ASSIRSNAGTEAF	NA	NA	TRBJ1-1	13	TRBV6-5
ASSPPETSGRLIHEQY	TRBD2	NA	TRBJ2-7	16	TRBV7-2
ASSPGDYEKLF	NA	NA	TRBJ1-4	11	TRBV28
ATSDFGLAGAQSGELF	TRBD2	NA	TRBJ2-2	16	TRBV24-1
ASSPHRGPGNTIY	TRBD1	NA	TRBJ1-3	13	TRBV18
AISGVALGERQYEQY	NA	NA	TRBJ2-7	15	TRBV10-3
ASSVSSSGAYEQY	TRBD2	NA	TRBJ2-7	13	TRBV9
ASSLARGGRYNSPLH	NA	NA	TRBJ1-6	15	TRBV5-6
SASTLPGLAGGTDTQY	TRBD2	NA	TRBJ2-3	16	TRBV20-1
ASSPQTGLTEAF	NA	once	TRBJ1-1	12	TRBV3-1/TRBV3-2
ASSQDEPADSPPIISNQPQH	NA	NA	TRBJ1-5	20	TRBV4-3
AWNRAKGYEQY	NA	NA	TRBJ2-7	11	TRBV30
ASNAGTSGGVGTDTQY	TRBD2	NA	TRBJ2-3	16	TRBV7-8
ASTTTRYRVSGNTIY	NA	NA	TRBJ1-3	15	TRBV28
ASSLPGNNEQF	NA	NA	TRBJ2-1	11	TRBV7-6
ASSGHFEAF	NA	NA	TRBJ1-1	9	TRBV6-6
ASSGVVGRETQY	NA	NA	TRBJ2-5	12	TRBV2
ASTRSGTSETQY	TRBD2	NA	TRBJ2-5	12	TRBV19
ASSTGIGGGYNEQF	TRBD2	NA	TRBJ2-1	14	TRBV19
ASSLRGQSGNTIY	TRBD1	once	TRBJ1-3	13	TRBV5-5
ASSTGLAGSSYEQY	TRBD2	NA	TRBJ2-7	14	TRBV6-2/TRBV6-3
ASSLARGNQEAF	NA	NA	TRBJ1-1	12	TRBV5-4
ASSYSPSGSFGELF	TRBD2	NA	TRBJ2-2	14	TRBV6-2/TRBV6-3
AWSAPGGLITDTQY	NA	NA	TRBJ2-3	14	TRBV30
ASSLADSSYNEQF	NA	NA	TRBJ2-1	13	TRBV7-2
ATSAHRTANTEAF	NA	NA	TRBJ1-1	13	TRBV15
ASSYEGDEQF	NA	NA	TRBJ2-1	10	TRBV6-2/TRBV6-3
ASSLDRHDPLH	NA	NA	TRBJ1-6	11	TRBV11-2
ASSPDSATDTQY	NA	NA	TRBJ2-3	12	TRBV4-2
ASSPGGTYEQY	NA	NA	TRBJ2-7	11	TRBV28
ASSLTSGSHNEQF	TRBD2	NA	TRBJ2-1	13	TRBV7-8